This T cell receptor (beta chain) was recovered during a study of immune characterization of retroperitoneal liposarcoma. TCRdb processed the PCR reads anew with MiXCR; each CDR3 protein has one entry. The table lists around 11,000 distinct CDR3 sequences, approximately 24% of them singletons. This CDR3 contains 16 residues. Germline CDR1 and CDR2: SGHTA and FQGTGA. The J segment lost 8 bases and the V segment lost 6 bases, leaving 11 bases of the junction unmatched. The TCR comes from a female donor with retroperitoneal liposarcoma. Material for sequencing was blood. The rearrangement links TRBV7-3 to TRBJ2-1, with 12 positions matching TRBD1. The CDR3 bases are TGTGCCAGCAGTCCAGCGGGGACAGGGGGCCGGGATGAGCAGTTCTTC. Its translation: CASSPAGTGGRDEQFF.